This T cell receptor beta chain was identified during a study of blood T cell repertoires in COVID-19 (dated by TCRdb to between 2020 and 2021). Regarding the study in general: Samples covering the acute and convalescent phases of COVID-19 were provided by collaborators in the United States, Italy and Spain. The material from the prospective study consisted of cDNA or gDNA derived from T cells, B-cell-depleted T cells, or PBMCs. Deeply sampled blood TCRbeta repertoires from subjects exposed to, actively infected with, or recovered from COVID-19 were included in the dataset. The repertoires were made available in a free public database intended to serve as a resource for research on the immune response to SARS-CoV-2. The samples were drawn from two sources: the first 160 participants of the ongoing ImmuneRACE study, and fewer than 1,500 subjects contributed by 6 global collaborators. A de-identified subject ID, COVID-19 status, age in years and sex were almost always included in the sample metadata. Where HLA class I and class II types were available, the types were taken from metadata supplied by the sample provider, not from assay-based typing.

TCRbeta CDR3 regions were amplified from genomic DNA using the immunoSEQ Assay, a bias-controlled multiplex PCR. In the authors' own workflow: Nucleated cell counts per sample were estimated from amplification of reference gene primers within the assay. To quantify the absolute abundance of each unique TCRbeta CDR3 rearrangement, sequence reads were collapsed and filtered. For each sample, productive Simpson clonality was calculated as the square root of Simpson's diversity index over productive rearrangements. TCRdb took over this immuneACCESS table, retaining in-frame rearrangements with V and J assigned. Such tables are incomplete; in checked studies, under half of the missing clones stem from an unresolved V gene, and the remainder is unexplained. The DNA was the basis for D and trimming; V, J and clone size are from that table. The table for this sample lists some 230,000 clones; around 89% of them were counted only once. The top ten clones comprise approximately 3.8% of the sample.

Trimming leaves V shorter by 8 bases and J shorter by 1 base, with the junction holding 15 bases beyond the gene matches. CDR1 MDHEN and CDR2 SYDVKM are derived from the germline V gene. From the cysteine through the phenylalanine, the CDR3 covers 17 amino acids. Just CDR3 DNA is preserved here, 51 bases in frame from base 1. As to this clone: The antigen this receptor binds is unknown. Per-nucleotide qualities are absent, and no much larger clonotype sits a single base away.

Participants in the prospective study were aged roughly 18 to 89 years, lived in some 24 United States geographic areas, and enrolled through a virtual design. In the prospective study, cohorts were assigned on the basis of participant-reported clinical history obtained from a screening survey and a study questionnaire. Each participant in the prospective study had whole blood, serum and a nasopharyngeal or oropharyngeal swab collected by mobile phlebotomists. Prospective study participants could optionally give additional blood draws and questionnaires over an approximately two-month period. Before DNA extraction, prospective study blood samples were shipped either frozen or at room temperature. Broader findings and caveats from the paper: The amount of clinical and demographic metadata varied by source and participant and was provided uncurated.

The sequenced sample consisted of PBMCs or T cells enriched from blood (not recorded which). The chain joins TRBV28 to TRBJ1-1; 8 bases in the junction line up with TRBD1. This clonotype was obtained from a woman aged 18-29 years in a cohort exposed to, infected with or recovered from COVID-19 (not recorded which). DNA sequence: TGTGCCAGCCGAGAGACAGGGGTGAAATCTAGGAACACTGAAGCTTTCTTT. Translated, this is CASRETGVKSRNTEAFF. The CDR3 plus the reference TRBV28 and TRBJ1-1 genes for the other parts give the full variable domain: DVKVTQSSRYLVKRTGEKVFLECVQDMDHENMFWYRQDPGLGLRLIYFSYDVKMKEKGDIPEGYSVSREKKERFSLILESASTNQTSMYLCASRETGVKSRNTEAFFGQGTRLTVV.